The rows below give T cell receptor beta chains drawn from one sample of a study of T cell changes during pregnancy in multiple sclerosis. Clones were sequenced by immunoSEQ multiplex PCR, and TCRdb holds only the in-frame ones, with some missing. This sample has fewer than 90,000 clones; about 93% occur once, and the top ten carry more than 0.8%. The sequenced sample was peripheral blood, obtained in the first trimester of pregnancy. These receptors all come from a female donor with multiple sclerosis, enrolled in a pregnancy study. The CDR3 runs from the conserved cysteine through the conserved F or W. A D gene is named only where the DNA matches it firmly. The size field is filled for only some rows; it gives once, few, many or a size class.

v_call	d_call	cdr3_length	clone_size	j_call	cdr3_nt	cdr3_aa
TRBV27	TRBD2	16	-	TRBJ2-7	TGTGCCAGCAGTTTAAACCTTCGGGGGGGGGCCTACGAGCAGTACTTC	CASSLNLRGGAYEQYF
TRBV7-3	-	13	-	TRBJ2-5	TGTGCCAGCAGCCCCGGGGAACGAGAGACCCAGTACTTC	CASSPGERETQYF
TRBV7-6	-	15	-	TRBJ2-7	TGTGCCAGCAGCTTAGGAGGACACCTGACCTACGAGCAGTACTTC	CASSLGGHLTYEQYF
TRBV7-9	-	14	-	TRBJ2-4	TGTGCCAGCAGCTTAGCCGGGGATGGGAGCATTCAGTACTTC	CASSLAGDGSIQYF
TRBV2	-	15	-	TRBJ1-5	TGTGCCAGCAGTGAAGCAGGAGGGGGCAATCAGCCCCAGCATTTT	CASSEAGGGNQPQHF
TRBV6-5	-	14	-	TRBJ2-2	TGTGCCAGCAGTTACGACAGGAACACCGGGGAGCTGTTTTTT	CASSYDRNTGELFF
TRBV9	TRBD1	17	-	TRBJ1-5	TGTGCCAGCAGCGTCGGGACAGGAACTTTGGGAGATCAGCCCCAGCATTTT	CASSVGTGTLGDQPQHF
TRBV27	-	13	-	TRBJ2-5	TGTGCCAGCAGTTTCGCTAGCTTTCAGACCCAGTACTTC	CASSFASFQTQYF
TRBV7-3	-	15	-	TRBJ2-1	TGTGCCAGCAGCCTTCATGGGGGGAGAATGAATGAGCAGTTCTTC	CASSLHGGRMNEQFF
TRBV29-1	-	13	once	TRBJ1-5	TGCAGCGTTGTTGGGATGGCGGGTCAGCCCCAGCATTTT	CSVVGMAGQPQHF
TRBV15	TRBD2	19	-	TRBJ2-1	TGTGCCACCAGCAGAGATGGAGGGACTAGCGGGAGGACGATAAATGAGCAGTTCTTC	CATSRDGGTSGRTINEQFF
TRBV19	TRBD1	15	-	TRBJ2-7	TGTGCCAGTAGTAAGGGGACAGGGGGCGGGTACGAGCAGTACTTC	CASSKGTGGGYEQYF
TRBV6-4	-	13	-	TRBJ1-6	TGTGCCAGCTCAGTAAACTATAATTCACCCCTCCACTTT	CASSVNYNSPLHF
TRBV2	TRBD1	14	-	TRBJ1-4	TGTGCCAGCAGAGTAGACAGGGTGCGGGAAAAACTGTTTTTT	CASRVDRVREKLFF
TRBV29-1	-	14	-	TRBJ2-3	TGCAGCGTTAGATTCTCGGGAGCTACAGATACGCAGTATTTT	CSVRFSGATDTQYF
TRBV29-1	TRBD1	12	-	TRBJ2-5	TGCAGCGTTAGACAGGGGTTGGAGACCCAGTACTTC	CSVRQGLETQYF
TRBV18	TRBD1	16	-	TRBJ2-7	TGTGCCAGCTCACCACCCGAGTGGGACAGGGTCAACGAGCAGTACTTC	CASSPPEWDRVNEQYF
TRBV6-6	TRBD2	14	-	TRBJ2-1	TGTGCCAGCAAACTAGCGGGGGGGCCCAATGAGCAGTTCTTC	CASKLAGGPNEQFF
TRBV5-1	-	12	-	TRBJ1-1	TGCGCCAGCATTAGCTGGGACACTGAAGCTTTCTTT	CASISWDTEAFF
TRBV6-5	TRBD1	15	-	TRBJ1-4	TGTGCCAGCAGGGCCACAGGGGGAGGCAGTGAAAAACTGTTTTTT	CASRATGGGSEKLFF
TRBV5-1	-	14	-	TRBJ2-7	TGCGCCAGCAGCTTGGGAACAGGGCGCGACGAGCAGTACTTC	CASSLGTGRDEQYF
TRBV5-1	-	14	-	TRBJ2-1	TGCGCCAGCCAGGGCTTGGGACTCTACAATGAGCAGTTCTTC	CASQGLGLYNEQFF
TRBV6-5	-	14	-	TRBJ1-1	TGTGCCAGCAGCCGGTCGGGACAGAACACTGAAGCTTTCTTT	CASSRSGQNTEAFF
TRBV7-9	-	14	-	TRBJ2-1	TGTGCCAGCAGCGTTCTAGCAGGCTACAATGAGCAGTTCTTC	CASSVLAGYNEQFF
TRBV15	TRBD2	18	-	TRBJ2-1	TGTGCCACAACTCCGGGACTAGCGGGGGTCCCTTCCTACAATGAGCAGTTCTTC	CATTPGLAGVPSYNEQFF
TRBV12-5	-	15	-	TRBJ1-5	TGTGCTAGTGGTTCAGGTGAGAGGGGCAATCAGCCCCAGCATTTT	CASGSGERGNQPQHF
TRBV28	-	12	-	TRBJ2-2	TGTGCCAGCAGTCTAGTCACCGGGGAGCTGTTTTTT	CASSLVTGELFF